The present entry profiles one T cell receptor (beta chain) with its context. Its antigen remains unidentified. These data belong to a study of response to subunit inactivated influenza vaccine. Germline-derived CDR1 and CDR2 are DFQATT and SNEGSKA (reference sequence). The CDR3 spans 14 residues. After removal of 5 bases from V and 7 bases from J, the junction contained 9 bases not matched to a gene. TCRdb fed the RT-PCR reads into MiXCR, producing one record per CDR3 protein. The sample has hundreds of thousands of distinct CDR3 sequences, around a sixth seen once. Study-level findings and limits: Authors suggested each seasonal influenza vaccination recruits few new T cells.

The sample consisted of PBMCs from blood, taken more than 4 days after vaccination. The TCR sequence derives from a man aged 50 or older who received an inactivated influenza vaccine. The chain uses TRBV20-1 and TRBJ2-1; 9 nucleotides agree with TRBD2. The CDR3 DNA reads as TGCAGTGCTCGGGCCGAGACTAGCGGTAATGAGCAGTTCTTC. Translated, it gives CSARAETSGNEQFF.